Listed below are T cell receptor beta chains from one sample, sequenced in a study of response to subunit inactivated influenza vaccine. TCRdb reanalysed the RT-PCR reads using MiXCR and keeps one entry per CDR3 protein. The data hold around 500,000 distinct CDR3 sequences, with 9.5% to 12% observed a single time. Sequencing was performed on PBMCs from blood, taken more than 35 days after vaccination. These receptor sequences come from a man between 45 and 60 years old who received an inactivated influenza vaccine. Each CDR3 is given with its conserved first and last residue. The D gene is left open where the match is weak. Rows give clone size only sometimes, using once, few, many, or a class for an expanded clone.

TRBV29-1	NA	TRBJ2-5	NA	CSVELGVQETQYF	TGCAGCGTTGAATTGGGGGTGCAAGAGACCCAGTACTTC
TRBV6-2/TRBV6-3	NA	TRBJ1-1	few	CASSYGSTSMNTEAFF	TGTGCCAGCAGTTACGGCTCGACAAGTATGAACACTGAAGCTTTCTTT
TRBV6-1	NA	TRBJ2-1	many	CASSLLGRAGPYNEQFF	TGTGCCAGCAGCCTCTTGGGCCGAGCGGGCCCCTACAATGAGCAGTTCTTC
TRBV6-1	NA	TRBJ2-7	few	CASSPYREGEQYF	TGTGCCAGCAGTCCCTACAGGGAAGGCGAGCAGTACTTC
TRBV7-2	NA	TRBJ1-6	few	CASRHPAGSPLHF	TGTGCCAGCAGACACCCGGCGGGCTCACCCCTCCACTTT
TRBV5-6	NA	TRBJ1-5	NA	CASSLRGNSNQPQHF	TGTGCCAGCAGCTTGAGGGGGAATAGCAATCAGCCCCAGCATTTT
TRBV20-1	TRBD2	TRBJ2-3	few	CSAAPGGRLTDTQYF	TGCAGTGCCGCCCCGGGGGGGCGTCTCACAGATACGCAGTATTTT
TRBV7-8	NA	TRBJ2-4	NA	CASSLGRGNIQYF	TGTGCCAGCAGCTTAGGTAGAGGGAACATTCAGTACTTC
TRBV12-3/TRBV12-4	NA	TRBJ1-1	many	CASSFGGTDTEAFF	TGTGCCAGCAGTTTTGGAGGGACGGACACTGAAGCTTTCTTT
TRBV6-1	NA	TRBJ1-1	NA	CASSARSGGTEAFF	TGTGCCAGCAGTGCCCGATCGGGGGGCACTGAAGCTTTCTTT
TRBV3-1	TRBD1	TRBJ1-2	few	CASSQAGGRGYTF	TGTGCCAGCAGCCAAGCAGGGGGCAGAGGCTACACCTTC
TRBV5-4	TRBD1	TRBJ1-4	few	CASSLAQGGNEKLFF	TGTGCCAGCAGCTTAGCACAGGGGGGGAATGAAAAACTGTTTTTT
TRBV6-2/TRBV6-3	TRBD1	TRBJ2-1	NA	CASSYSTLFLDRDNEQFF	TGTGCCAGCAGTTACTCGACGCTGTTCCTGGACAGGGACAATGAGCAGTTCTTC
TRBV20-1	TRBD2	TRBJ2-5	NA	CSARVPAGGGLETQYF	TGCAGTGCTAGAGTGCCAGCGGGGGGCGGTTTGGAGACCCAGTACTTC
TRBV29-1	NA	TRBJ2-2	few	CSVLPNTGELFF	TGCAGCGTTTTACCGAACACCGGGGAGCTGTTTTTT
TRBV12-3/TRBV12-4	NA	TRBJ2-1	many	CASSERSYNEQFF	TGTGCCAGCAGTGAGCGCTCCTACAATGAGCAGTTCTTC
TRBV5-1	NA	TRBJ2-1	NA	CASSLDVVNEQFF	TGCGCCAGCAGTCTGGATGTGGTGAATGAGCAGTTCTTC
TRBV4-3	NA	TRBJ2-3	few	CASSQVVSVSTDTQYF	TGCGCCAGCAGCCAAGTGGTAAGCGTGAGCACAGATACGCAGTATTTT
TRBV7-9	NA	TRBJ2-3	NA	CASSKTRTTTQYF	TGTGCCAGCAGCAAGACCCGTACGACTACGCAGTATTTT
TRBV18	NA	TRBJ2-7	few	CASSPQAGSSYEQYF	TGTGCCAGCTCACCACAAGCAGGGAGCTCCTACGAGCAGTACTTC
TRBV4-2	NA	TRBJ2-3	NA	CASSQALTTDTQYF	TGTGCCAGCAGCCAAGCTTTAACCACAGATACGCAGTATTTT